The entry below gives a single T cell receptor (beta chain) sequence along with its context. This record comes from a study of early T cells in non-severe SARS-CoV-2 infection. Individual cDNA molecules received unique molecular identifiers during library preparation. MiXCR, applied by TCRdb to the 5' RACE reads, yields one record per CDR3 protein. Among 63,000 or so distinct CDR3 sequences listed, roughly 10% were seen once. CDR3 length equals 13 residues. The V gene lost 6 bases and the J gene lost 3 bases, with 11 bases spanning the gap. Germline V gene sequence: CDR1 KGHSH, CDR2 LQKENI. The chain recombines TRBV18 with TRBJ1-1; D not certain. The clonotype comes from an adult who was a healthcare worker with PCR-confirmed SARS-CoV-2 infection or an uninfected control (not recorded which). This material consisted of whole blood, taken at baseline. The CDR3 spells CASSLAGHTEAFF. DNA of the CDR3: TGTGCCAGCTCCCTGGCCGGGCACACTGAAGCTTTCTTT.